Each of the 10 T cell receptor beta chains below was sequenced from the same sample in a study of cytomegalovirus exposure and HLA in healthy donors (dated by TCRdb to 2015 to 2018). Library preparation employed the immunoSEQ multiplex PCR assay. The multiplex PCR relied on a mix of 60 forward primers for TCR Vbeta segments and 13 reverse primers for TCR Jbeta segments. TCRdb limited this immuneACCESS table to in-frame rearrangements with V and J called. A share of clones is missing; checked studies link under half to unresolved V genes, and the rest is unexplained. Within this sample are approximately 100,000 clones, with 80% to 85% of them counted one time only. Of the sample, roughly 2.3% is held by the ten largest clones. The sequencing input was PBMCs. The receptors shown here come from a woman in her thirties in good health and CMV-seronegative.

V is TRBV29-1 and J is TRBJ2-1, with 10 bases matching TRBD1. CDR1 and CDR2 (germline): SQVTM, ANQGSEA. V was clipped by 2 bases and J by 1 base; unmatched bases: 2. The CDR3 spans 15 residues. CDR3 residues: CSVEKGQGSYNEQFF. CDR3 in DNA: TGCAGCGTTGAAAAGGGACAGGGGTCCTACAATGAGCAGTTCTTC.

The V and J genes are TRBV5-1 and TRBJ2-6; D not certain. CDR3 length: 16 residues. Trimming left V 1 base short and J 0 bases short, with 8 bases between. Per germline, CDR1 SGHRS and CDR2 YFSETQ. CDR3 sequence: CASSLLASSGANVLTF. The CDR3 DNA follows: TGCGCCAGCAGCTTGTTAGCCAGCTCTGGGGCCAACGTCCTGACTTTC.

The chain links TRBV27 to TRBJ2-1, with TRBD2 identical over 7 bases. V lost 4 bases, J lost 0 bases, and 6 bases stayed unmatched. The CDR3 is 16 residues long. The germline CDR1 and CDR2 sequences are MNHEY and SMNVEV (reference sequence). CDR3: CASSSSAGYSYNEQFF. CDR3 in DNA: TGTGCCAGCAGTTCCTCAGCGGGGTACTCCTACAATGAGCAGTTCTTC.

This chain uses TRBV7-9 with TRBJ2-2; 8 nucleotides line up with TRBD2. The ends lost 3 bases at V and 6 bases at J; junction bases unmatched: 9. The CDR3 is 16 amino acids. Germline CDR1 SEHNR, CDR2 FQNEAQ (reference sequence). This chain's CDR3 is CASSFPSGSQAGELFF. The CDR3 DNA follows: TGTGCCAGCAGCTTCCCCAGCGGGAGTCAGGCCGGGGAGCTGTTTTTT.

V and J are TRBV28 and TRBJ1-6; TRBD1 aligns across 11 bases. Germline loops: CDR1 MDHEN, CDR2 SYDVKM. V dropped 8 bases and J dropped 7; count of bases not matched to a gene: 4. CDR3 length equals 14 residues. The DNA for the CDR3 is TGTGCCAGCGGACAGGGGGCGGGAAATTCACCCCTCCACTTT. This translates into CASGQGAGNSPLHF.

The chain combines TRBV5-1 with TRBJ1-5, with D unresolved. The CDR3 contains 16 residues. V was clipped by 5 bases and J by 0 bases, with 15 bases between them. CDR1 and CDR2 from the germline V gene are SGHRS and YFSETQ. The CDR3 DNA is TGCGCCAGCAGTTTGAAAGTAGCCTATAGCAATCAGCCCCAGCATTTT. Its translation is CASSLKVAYSNQPQHF. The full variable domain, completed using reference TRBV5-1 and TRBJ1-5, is KAGVTQTPRYLIKTRGQQVTLSCSPISGHRSVSWYQQTPGQGLQFLFEYFSETQRNKGNFPGRFSGRQFSNSRSEMNVSTLELGDSALYLCASSLKVAYSNQPQHFGDGTRLSIL.

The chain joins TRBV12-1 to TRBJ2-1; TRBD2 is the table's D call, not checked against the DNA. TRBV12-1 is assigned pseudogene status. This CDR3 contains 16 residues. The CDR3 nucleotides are TGTGCCAGCAGCTGTGCCGGGACTAGCGGGAGAAATGAGCAGTTCTTC. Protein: CASSCAGTSGRNEQFF.

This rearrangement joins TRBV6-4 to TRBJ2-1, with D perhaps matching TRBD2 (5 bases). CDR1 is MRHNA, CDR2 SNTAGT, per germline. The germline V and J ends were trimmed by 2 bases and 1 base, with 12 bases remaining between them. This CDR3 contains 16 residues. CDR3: CASSDNVGVSYNEQFF. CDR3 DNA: TGTGCCAGCAGTGACAATGTGGGAGTTTCCTACAATGAGCAGTTCTTC.

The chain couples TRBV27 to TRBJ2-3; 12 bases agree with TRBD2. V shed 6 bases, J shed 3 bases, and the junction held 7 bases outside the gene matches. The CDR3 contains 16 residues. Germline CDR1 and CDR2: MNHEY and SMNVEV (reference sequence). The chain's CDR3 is CASSDLLAGGTDTQYF. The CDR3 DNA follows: TGTGCCAGCAGCGATTTACTAGCGGGAGGTACAGATACGCAGTATTTT.

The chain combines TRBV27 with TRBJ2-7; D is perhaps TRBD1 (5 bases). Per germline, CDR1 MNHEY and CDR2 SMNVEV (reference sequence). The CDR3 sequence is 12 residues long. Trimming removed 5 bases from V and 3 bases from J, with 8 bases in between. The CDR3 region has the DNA TGTGCCAGCAGTACCCAGGGCTACGAGCAGTACTTC. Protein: CASSTQGYEQYF.